This T cell receptor beta chain was recovered during a study of beta chain features in type 1 diabetes. As for the study in general: Sorted cell examination encompassed roughly 110,000,000 cells across all samples.

Every isolated RNA sample was fully reverse transcribed, so sequencing captured expressed TCRB transcripts. Each sample of naive, central memory or regulatory T cells had, on average, around 4 million reads. This table comes from immunoSEQ multiplex PCR, and its TCRdb copy is limited to in-frame clones, with some not included. The repertoire holds nearly 250,000 clones, with roughly 70% as singletons. Trimming pared 4 bases from V and 6 bases from J, leaving 14 bases between. Per germline, CDR1 SGHDN and CDR2 FVKESK. This CDR3 contains 14 residues. This chain joins TRBV14 and TRBJ2-3, with D maybe TRBD2 (5 bases). This TCR derives from a man aged 25 to 40 in good health. Input material: naive CD4+ T cells from blood. The CDR3, as DNA: TGTGCCAGCAGCCCCGTTGGTAGGAGGGATACGCAGTATTTT. This gives the protein CASSPVGRRDTQYF.